This entry is about one T cell receptor beta chain. Assay used: immunoSEQ multiplex PCR; TCRdb lists only in-frame clones, some missing. The profile shows approximately 140,000 clones, 87% of them singletons. This entry is derived from a study of blood T cell repertoires in COVID-19. The sequenced sample consisted of peripheral blood. This receptor was identified in a woman aged 55-69 years with active or convalescent COVID-19.

CDR3 DNA: TGTGCCAGCAGCGCCAACAGCTACGAGCAGTACTTC. Its protein is CASSANSYEQYF. V usage is TRBV11-3 and J usage is TRBJ2-7; no clear D gene. Germline CDR1 reads SGHNT; CDR2 reads YENEEA. V lost 5 bases and J lost 3, with 8 bases in between. The CDR3 length is 12 residues.